Listed here is a single T cell receptor (beta chain). Between the trimmed V and J ends, which lost 4 bases and 2 bases, there was a span of 11 bases. This CDR3 region has 14 residues. Germline V gives CDR1 SGHVS, CDR2 FNYEAQ. The sample originates from a study of identifying expanded T cells in peripheral blood. Profiling relied on immunoSEQ multiplex PCR, and the TCRdb table lists in-frame clones only, not all of them. The sample lists some 120,000 clones, approximately 80% seen once, with roughly 3.3% in the top ten. This receptor was taken from a person aged 18 to 75 in good health. Source material: blood. The rearrangement joins TRBV7-6 to TRBJ1-1; D might be TRBD1 (5 bases). CDR3 sequence (DNA): TGTGCCAGCAGCTCAGGGATTGGAAACACTGAAGCTTTCTTT. This sequence encodes CASSSGIGNTEAFF.